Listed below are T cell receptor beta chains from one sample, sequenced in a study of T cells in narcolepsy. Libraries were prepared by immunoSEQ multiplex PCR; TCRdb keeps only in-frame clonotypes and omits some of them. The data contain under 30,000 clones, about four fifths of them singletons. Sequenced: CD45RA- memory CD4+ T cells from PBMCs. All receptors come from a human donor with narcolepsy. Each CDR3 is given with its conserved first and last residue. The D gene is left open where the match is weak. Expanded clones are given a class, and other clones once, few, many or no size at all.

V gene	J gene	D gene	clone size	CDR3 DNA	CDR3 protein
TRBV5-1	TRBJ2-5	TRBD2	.	TGCGCCAGCAGCTTGGGTCTAGCGGGGGGGCCCCACCAAGAGACCCAGTACTTC	CASSLGLAGGPHQETQYF
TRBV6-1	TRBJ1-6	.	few	TGTGCCAGCAGTGGAACAGCCTCTAATTCACCCCTCCACTTT	CASSGTASNSPLHF
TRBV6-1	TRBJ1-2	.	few	TGTGCCAGCAGTTATGACAGCCCTAACTATGGCTACACCTTC	CASSYDSPNYGYTF
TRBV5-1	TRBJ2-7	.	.	TGCGCCAGCAGCTTGGCACCATCTCTCTACGAGCAGTACTTC	CASSLAPSLYEQYF
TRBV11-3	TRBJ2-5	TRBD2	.	TGTGCCAGCAGCCCCCGGACTAGCGGAGAGACCCAGTACTTC	CASSPRTSGETQYF
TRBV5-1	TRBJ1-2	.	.	TGCGCCAGCACCCAGACCATCGGGGACTATGGCTACACCTTC	CASTQTIGDYGYTF
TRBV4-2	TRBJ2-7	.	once	TGTGCCAGCAGCCAAGATCGCGGCCCCCCCTACGAGCAGTACTTC	CASSQDRGPPYEQYF
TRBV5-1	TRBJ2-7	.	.	TGCGCCAGCAGCTTGGAGGCAGGGGTTTCCTACGAGCAGTACTTC	CASSLEAGVSYEQYF
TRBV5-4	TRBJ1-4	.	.	TGTGCCAGCACGCGGGACCTTGCAACTAATGAAAAACTGTTTTTT	CASTRDLATNEKLFF
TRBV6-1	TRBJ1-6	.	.	TGTGCCAGCAGGCACGCCGCAGATAATTCACCCCTCCACTTT	CASRHAADNSPLHF
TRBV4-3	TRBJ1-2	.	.	TGCGCCAGCAGCCAACCCGGGTCTAACTATGGCTACACCTTC	CASSQPGSNYGYTF
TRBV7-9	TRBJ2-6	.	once	TGTGCCAGCAGCTTACCCCCAGATATTTACTCTGGGGCCAACGTCCTGACTTTC	CASSLPPDIYSGANVLTF
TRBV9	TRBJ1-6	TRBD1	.	TGTGCCAGCAGCGCCTCGGTGACAGGGGACTCACCCCTCCACTTT	CASSASVTGDSPLHF
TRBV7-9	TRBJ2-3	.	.	TGTGCCAGCAGCTTATGGTCTGGGGTATCAGATACGCAGTATTTT	CASSLWSGVSDTQYF
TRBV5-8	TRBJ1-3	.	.	TGTGCCAGCAGCTTGGGTGCACAATCTGGAAACACCATATATTTT	CASSLGAQSGNTIYF
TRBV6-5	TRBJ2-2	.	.	TGTGCCAGCAGTTACTCCGGGGTACTTTACACCGGGGAGCTGTTTTTT	CASSYSGVLYTGELFF
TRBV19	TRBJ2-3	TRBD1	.	TGTGCCAGTAGTCGGGACAGGGGGTCCACAGATACGCAGTATTTT	CASSRDRGSTDTQYF
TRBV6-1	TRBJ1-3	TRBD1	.	TGTGCCAGCAGGGACAGGGGGCGGACGGGAAACACCATATATTTT	CASRDRGRTGNTIYF
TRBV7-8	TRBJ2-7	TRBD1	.	TGTGCCAGCAGCTCCACAGGGGGCAAGCAGTACTTC	CASSSTGGKQYF
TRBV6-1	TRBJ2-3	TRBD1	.	TGTGCCAGCAGAACCGACAGGGTTCGCACAGATACGCAGTATTTT	CASRTDRVRTDTQYF
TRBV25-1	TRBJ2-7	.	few	TGTGCCAGCAGTGACCATAGGGGGGGGGACGAGCAGTACTTC	CASSDHRGGDEQYF
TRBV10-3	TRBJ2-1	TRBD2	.	TGTGCCACCGGGAGGCCTGAGGATGAGCAGTTCTTC	CATGRPEDEQFF
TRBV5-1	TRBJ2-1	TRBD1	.	TGCGCCAGCAGCCCTCCGGGGACAGTGTACAATGAGCAGTTCTTC	CASSPPGTVYNEQFF
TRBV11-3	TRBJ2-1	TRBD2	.	TGTGCCAGCAGCTTACACGGGACTAGAGACTACAATGAGCAGTTCTTC	CASSLHGTRDYNEQFF
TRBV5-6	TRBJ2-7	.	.	TGTGCCAGCAGCTTGTCGGGCGGAACCCACGAGCAGTACTTC	CASSLSGGTHEQYF
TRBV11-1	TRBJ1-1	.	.	TGTGCCAGCAGCTCGCAGGGTGGCACTGAAGCTTTCTTT	CASSSQGGTEAFF
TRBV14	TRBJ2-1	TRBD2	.	TGTGCCAGCAGCCCACGTAGCGGGGGGCCTTTAAGTGAGCAGTTCTTC	CASSPRSGGPLSEQFF
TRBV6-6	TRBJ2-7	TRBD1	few	TGTGCCAGCAGGCCCGGGACAGGGAGATACGAGCAGTACTTC	CASRPGTGRYEQYF
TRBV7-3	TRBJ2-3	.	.	TGTGCCAGCAGCTTAAGGAGTCCCGGCGGAGATACGCAGTATTTT	CASSLRSPGGDTQYF
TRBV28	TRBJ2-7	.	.	TGTGCCAGCAGTTTACAGGGCGCCTTCCACGAGCAGTACTTC	CASSLQGAFHEQYF
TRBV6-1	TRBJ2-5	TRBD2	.	TGTGCCAGCACAACTAGCGGCCTGAAGACCCAGTACTTC	CASTTSGLKTQYF
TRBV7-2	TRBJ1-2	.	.	TGTGCCAGCAGCTTGATACCTAACTATGGCTACACCTTC	CASSLIPNYGYTF
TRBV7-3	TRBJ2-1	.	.	TGTGCCAGCAGTCCAACTTCAAGTAGCTCCTACAATGAGCAGTTCTTC	CASSPTSSSSYNEQFF
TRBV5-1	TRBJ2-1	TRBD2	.	TGCGCCAGCAGCTCAAGCGGGGGGCACTACAATGAGCAGTTCTTC	CASSSSGGHYNEQFF
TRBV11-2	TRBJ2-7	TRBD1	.	TGTGCCAGCAGCGCACAGGGGGCCGGGGAGCAGTACTTC	CASSAQGAGEQYF
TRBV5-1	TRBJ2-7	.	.	TGCGCCAGCAGCTTGGACGGCCCCACCTACGAGCAGTACTTC	CASSLDGPTYEQYF
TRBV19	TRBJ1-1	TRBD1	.	TGTGCCAGTAGGTTCGGGACAGGAGCCATGAACACTGAAGCTTTCTTT	CASRFGTGAMNTEAFF
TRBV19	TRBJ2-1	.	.	TGTGCCAGTAGTATTGAAGGGCAGCCCTACAATGAGCAGTTCTTC	CASSIEGQPYNEQFF
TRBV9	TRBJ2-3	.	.	TGTGCCAGCAGCGTAGGGTCGAGTAGCGAGGCAGATACGCAGTATTTT	CASSVGSSSEADTQYF
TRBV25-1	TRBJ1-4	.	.	TGTGCCAGCAGTGAATACGGGGCTAGAAGTGAAAAACTGTTTTTT	CASSEYGARSEKLFF
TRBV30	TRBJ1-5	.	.	TGTGCCTGGAGTGTCGGGACCCTTAATCAGCCCCAGCATTTT	CAWSVGTLNQPQHF
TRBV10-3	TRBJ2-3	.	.	TGTGCCATCACCGCTGAAAGGGAGACAGATACGCAGTATTTT	CAITAERETDTQYF
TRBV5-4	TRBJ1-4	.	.	TGTGCCAGCAGCTTAAACAGGGCTTTAACTAATGAAAAACTGTTTTTT	CASSLNRALTNEKLFF
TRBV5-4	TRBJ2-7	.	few	TGTGCCAGCAGCTTGGCGCTGGGCCGGGCTGTCCGCTACGAGCAGTACTTC	CASSLALGRAVRYEQYF
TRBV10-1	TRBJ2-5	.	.	TGCGCCAGCAGTGAGTCAACCCCGTGGGGGACGCAGTACTTC	CASSESTPWGTQYF